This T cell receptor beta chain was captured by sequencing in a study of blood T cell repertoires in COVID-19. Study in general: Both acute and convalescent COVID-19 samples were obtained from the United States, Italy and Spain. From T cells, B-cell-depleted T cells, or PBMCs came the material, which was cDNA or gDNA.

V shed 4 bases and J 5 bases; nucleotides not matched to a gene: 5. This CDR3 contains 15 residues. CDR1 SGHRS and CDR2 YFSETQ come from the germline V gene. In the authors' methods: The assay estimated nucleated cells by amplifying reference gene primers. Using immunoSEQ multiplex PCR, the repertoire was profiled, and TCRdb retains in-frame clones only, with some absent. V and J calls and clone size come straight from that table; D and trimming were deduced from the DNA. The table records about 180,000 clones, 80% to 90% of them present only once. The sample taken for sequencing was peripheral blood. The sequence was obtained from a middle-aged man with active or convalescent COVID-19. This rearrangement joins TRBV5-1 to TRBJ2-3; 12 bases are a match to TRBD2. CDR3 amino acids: CASSQLAGGLDTQYF. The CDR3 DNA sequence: TGCGCCAGCAGCCAACTAGCGGGAGGTTTAGATACGCAGTATTTT.